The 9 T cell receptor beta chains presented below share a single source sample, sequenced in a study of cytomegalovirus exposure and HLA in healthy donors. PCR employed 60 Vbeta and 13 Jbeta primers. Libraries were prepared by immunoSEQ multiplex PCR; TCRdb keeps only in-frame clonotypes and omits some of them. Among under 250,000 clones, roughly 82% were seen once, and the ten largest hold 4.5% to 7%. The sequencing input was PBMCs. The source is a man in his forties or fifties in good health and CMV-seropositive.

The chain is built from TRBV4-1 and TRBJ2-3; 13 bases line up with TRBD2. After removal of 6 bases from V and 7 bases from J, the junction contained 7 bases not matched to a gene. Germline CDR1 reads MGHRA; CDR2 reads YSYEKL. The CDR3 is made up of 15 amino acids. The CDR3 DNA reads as TGCGCCAGCAGTCTTACTAGCGGGAGGGAGAATACGCAGTATTTT. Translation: CASSLTSGRENTQYF.

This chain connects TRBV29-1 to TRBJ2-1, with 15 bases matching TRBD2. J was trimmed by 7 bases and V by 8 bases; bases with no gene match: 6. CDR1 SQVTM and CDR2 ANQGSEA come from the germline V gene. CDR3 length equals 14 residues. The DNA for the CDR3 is TGCAGCACTTGGACTAGCGGGAGGGGAAATGAGCAGTTCTTC. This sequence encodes CSTWTSGRGNEQFF.

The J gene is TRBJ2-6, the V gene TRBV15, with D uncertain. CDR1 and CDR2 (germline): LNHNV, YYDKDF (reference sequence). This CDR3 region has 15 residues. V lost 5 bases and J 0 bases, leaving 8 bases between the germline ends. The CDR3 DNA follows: TGTGCCACCAGCCTTCGCGGCTCTGGGGCCAACGTCCTGACTTTC. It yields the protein CATSLRGSGANVLTF.

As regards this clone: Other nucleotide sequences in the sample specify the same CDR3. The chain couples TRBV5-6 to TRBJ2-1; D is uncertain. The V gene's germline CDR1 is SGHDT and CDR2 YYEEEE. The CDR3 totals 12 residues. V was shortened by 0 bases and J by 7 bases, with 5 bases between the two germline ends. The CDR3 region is CASSLASNEQFF. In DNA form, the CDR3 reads TGTGCCAGCAGCTTGGCCTCTAATGAGCAGTTCTTC.

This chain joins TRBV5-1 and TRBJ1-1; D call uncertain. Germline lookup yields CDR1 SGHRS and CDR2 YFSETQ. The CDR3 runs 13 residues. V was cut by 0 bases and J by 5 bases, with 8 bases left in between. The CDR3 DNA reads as TGCGCCAGCAGCTTGGCCAAACAGACTGAAGCTTTCTTT. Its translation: CASSLAKQTEAFF.

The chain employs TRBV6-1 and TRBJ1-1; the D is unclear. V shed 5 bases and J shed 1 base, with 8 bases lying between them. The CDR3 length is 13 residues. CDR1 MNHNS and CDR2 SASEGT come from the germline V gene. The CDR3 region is CASSLQQNTEAFF. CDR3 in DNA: TGTGCCAGCAGTTTACAGCAGAACACTGAAGCTTTCTTT.

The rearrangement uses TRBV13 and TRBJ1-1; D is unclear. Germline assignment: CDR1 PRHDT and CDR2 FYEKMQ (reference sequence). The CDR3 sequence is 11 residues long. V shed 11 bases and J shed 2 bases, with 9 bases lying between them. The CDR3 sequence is CAARGNTEAFF. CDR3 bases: TGTGCCGCGCGGGGTAACACTGAAGCTTTCTTT.

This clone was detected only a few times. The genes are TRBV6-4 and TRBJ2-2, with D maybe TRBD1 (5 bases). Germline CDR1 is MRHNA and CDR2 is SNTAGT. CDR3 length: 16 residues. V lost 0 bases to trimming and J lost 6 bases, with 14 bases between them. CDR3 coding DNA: TGTGCCAGCAGTGACTCGGGGCCCAATAGGCCCGGGGAGCTGTTTTTT. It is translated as CASSDSGPNRPGELFF.

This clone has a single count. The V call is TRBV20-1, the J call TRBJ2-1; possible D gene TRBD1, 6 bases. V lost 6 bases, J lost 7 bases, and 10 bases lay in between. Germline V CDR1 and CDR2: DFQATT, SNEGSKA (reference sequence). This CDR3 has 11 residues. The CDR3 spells CSAADRNEQFF. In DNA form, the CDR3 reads TGCAGTGCCGCCGACAGGAATGAGCAGTTCTTC.